This T cell receptor beta chain was found in a study of persistence of HIV-infected CD4 T cells. Stimulation used approximately 9.1 ug/mL lysate from CMV-infected fibroblasts. Sorting of responding CD4+ T cells relied on upregulated CD40 ligand together with CD69. In this sample, this clone turned up once. What it binds is not known. The immunoSEQ assay was version 4, run in survey mode. TCRdb's copy holds only in-frame clones and misses some; the assay was immunoSEQ multiplex PCR. Of under 20,000 clones listed, about 84% are singletons. Study observations and caveats: Bulk TCR data could not be restricted to HIV-1-infected CMV-responding cells. Antigen-responding cells were enriched for degenerate expanded CDR3beta sequences.

This sequence originates from an adult man with HIV who was CMV-seropositive. The sample here was CD4+ T cells sorted from PBMCs after approximately 18-hour stimulation, taken from a patient who received antiretroviral therapy.

The CDR3 nucleotides are TGTGCCAGCAGTCAGGGTCAGATTGCTTTCTTT. Protein product: CASSQGQIAFF. This chain uses TRBV6-5 with TRBJ1-1, with D tentatively TRBD1 (5 bases). This CDR3 region has 11 residues. The V end was cut by 5 bases, the J end by 11 bases, with 12 bases between. Germline V gives CDR1 MNHEY, CDR2 SVGAGI.